A selection of T cell receptor beta chains follows, all from one sample in a study of shared clonotypes between healthy human individuals. Profiled with immunoSEQ multiplex PCR; TCRdb holds only in-frame clones, not every one. The sample has around 440,000 clones; roughly three quarters are singletons. The sequenced sample consisted of PBMCs. The source is a woman between 40 and 50 years old in good health. Some clones in this sample may be carry-over from other donors' samples. Both conserved end residues are part of each CDR3. D genes are given only for firm matches. Part of the rows lack a size; the others show once, few, many or a class for expanded clones.

d_call,v_call,clone_size,j_call,cdr3_aa,cdr3_nt
NA,TRBV11-2,NA,TRBJ2-5,CASSWGVWGETQYF,TGTGCCAGCAGCTGGGGGGTATGGGGAGAGACCCAGTACTTC
TRBD2,TRBV4-3,NA,TRBJ2-1,CASSQEESGRSWEQFF,TGCGCCAGCAGCCAAGAGGAAAGCGGGAGGAGTTGGGAGCAGTTCTTC
TRBD1,TRBV19,few,TRBJ1-1,CASLTGDRGTEAFF,TGTGCCAGCCTGACGGGGGACAGGGGGACTGAAGCTTTCTTT
NA,TRBV5-1,NA,TRBJ2-2,CASSDTVGQGTGELFF,TGCGCCAGCAGCGATACAGTGGGGCAGGGAACCGGGGAGCTGTTTTTT
NA,TRBV27,NA,TRBJ2-7,CASSPSGLHYEQYF,TGTGCCAGCAGTCCATCTGGACTCCACTACGAGCAGTACTTC
TRBD1,TRBV7-2,many,TRBJ2-5,CASSSLWTGNRETQYF,TGTGCCAGCAGCTCCCTCTGGACAGGGAACCGAGAGACCCAGTACTTC
TRBD1,TRBV5-6,NA,TRBJ2-2,CASRYRGANTGELFF,TGTGCCAGCAGATACAGGGGCGCGAACACCGGGGAGCTGTTTTTT
NA,TRBV28,NA,TRBJ1-1,CASNRGRDTEAFF,TGTGCCAGCAACCGCGGACGGGACACTGAAGCTTTCTTT
NA,TRBV11-3,NA,TRBJ2-2,CASSPSGSNTGELFF,TGTGCCAGCAGCCCATCGGGATCGAACACCGGGGAGCTGTTTTTT
NA,TRBV15,NA,TRBJ2-1,CATSREHRQEQFF,TGTGCCACCAGCAGGGAACATAGACAGGAGCAGTTCTTC
TRBD2,TRBV5-1,NA,TRBJ2-2,CASSTTSGSPGGPGELFF,TGCGCCAGCAGCACAACTAGCGGGAGCCCAGGAGGGCCCGGGGAGCTGTTTTTT
NA,TRBV2,NA,TRBJ2-1,CASRADQYNEQFF,TGTGCCAGCAGGGCGGACCAGTACAATGAGCAGTTCTTC
TRBD1,TRBV7-2,once,TRBJ1-4,CASSLGGTGAEKLFF,TGTGCCAGCAGCTTAGGGGGGACAGGGGCAGAAAAACTGTTTTTT
NA,TRBV2,NA,TRBJ2-7,CASSVEGLGYEQYF,TGTGCCAGCAGTGTGGAGGGGTTGGGTTACGAGCAGTACTTC
NA,TRBV18,NA,TRBJ1-1,CASSEGGRNTEAFF,TGTGCCAGCTCAGAGGGGGGGAGGAACACTGAAGCTTTCTTT
NA,TRBV7-9,NA,TRBJ2-3,CASSYEGSRAATDTQYF,TGTGCCAGCAGTTATGAAGGCAGCAGGGCGGCCACAGATACGCAGTATTTT
NA,TRBV7-8,many,TRBJ2-7,CASSLLGAYEQYF,TGTGCCAGCAGCTTGTTAGGGGCCTACGAGCAGTACTTC
TRBD1,TRBV2,NA,TRBJ1-5,CASAGQGIGPQHF,TGTGCCAGCGCCGGACAGGGAATAGGCCCCCAGCATTTT
NA,TRBV30,NA,TRBJ1-1,CAWSQDGGSTGAFF,TGTGCCTGGAGCCAGGACGGGGGGTCCACTGGAGCTTTCTTT
TRBD1,TRBV7-9,many,TRBJ1-6,CASSSGTGANSPLHF,TGTGCCAGCAGCTCGGGGACAGGGGCAAATTCACCCCTCCACTTT
NA,TRBV7-9,NA,TRBJ2-5,CASTSMGRVQYF,TGTGCCAGCACCTCAATGGGACGCGTACAGTACTTC
TRBD1,TRBV5-4,NA,TRBJ2-5,CASSLAGGLGETQYF,TGTGCCAGCAGCTTGGCAGGGGGCTTGGGGGAGACCCAGTACTTC
NA,TRBV5-1,NA,TRBJ2-1,CASSLGMNNEQFF,TGCGCCAGCAGCTTGGGAATGAACAATGAGCAGTTCTTC
TRBD2,TRBV10-3,NA,TRBJ2-1,CAISAGTSGSNEQFF,TGTGCCATCAGTGCCGGGACTAGCGGGAGTAATGAGCAGTTCTTC
TRBD1,TRBV4-2,once,TRBJ2-7,CASSQEGTVSEQYF,TGTGCCAGCAGCCAAGAGGGGACAGTCTCCGAGCAGTACTTC
TRBD1,TRBV7-8,NA,TRBJ1-2,CASSSGGQGLALDGYTF,TGTGCCAGCAGCTCAGGGGGACAGGGGCTTGCCTTGGACGGCTACACCTTC
NA,TRBV9,NA,TRBJ2-7,CASSVGGRGRLAGSAWYEQYF,TGTGCCAGCAGCGTAGGGGGCAGGGGGCGGCTAGCGGGAAGCGCGTGGTACGAGCAGTACTTC
NA,TRBV5-8,NA,TRBJ2-1,CASSNRNTRSSYNEQFF,TGTGCCAGCAGCAATAGAAACACCCGGAGCTCCTACAATGAGCAGTTCTTC
TRBD2,TRBV7-2,NA,TRBJ2-7,CASSLAGPYEQYF,TGTGCCAGCAGCCTAGCGGGACCCTACGAGCAGTACTTC
NA,TRBV2,many,TRBJ2-1,CASATPRGDEQFF,TGTGCCAGCGCGACTCCCAGGGGCGATGAGCAGTTCTTC
NA,TRBV18,NA,TRBJ2-3,CASSPPERPTDTQYF,TGTGCCAGCTCACCACCGGAGCGACCCACAGATACGCAGTATTTT
TRBD1,TRBV11-3,once,TRBJ1-4,CASSWSGGEKLFF,TGTGCCAGCAGTTGGTCAGGGGGAGAAAAACTGTTTTTT
TRBD1,TRBV5-6,NA,TRBJ1-1,CASNIKGQVRNTEAFF,TGTGCCAGCAACATAAAGGGACAGGTTAGGAACACTGAAGCTTTCTTT
NA,TRBV5-1,NA,TRBJ2-3,CASSLGVDSRTDTQYF,TGCGCCAGCAGCTTGGGGGTCGACAGTCGCACAGATACGCAGTATTTT
NA,TRBV19,NA,TRBJ1-1,CASSIGRGTTEAFF,TGTGCCAGTAGTATAGGACGTGGGACCACTGAAGCTTTCTTT
NA,TRBV5-1,NA,TRBJ2-5,CASSLLGGRQETQYF,TGCGCCAGCAGCTTGCTAGGCGGTAGGCAAGAGACCCAGTACTTC
NA,TRBV6-5,NA,TRBJ2-3,CASSFGTDTQYF,TGTGCCAGCAGTTTTGGCACAGATACGCAGTATTTT
TRBD1,TRBV6-1,once,TRBJ2-1,CASSRDSLAYNEQFF,TGTGCCAGCAGTAGGGACAGTCTCGCCTACAATGAGCAGTTCTTC
NA,TRBV11-2,NA,TRBJ2-7,CASSFLRYSPYEQYF,TGTGCCAGCAGTTTCCTCCGCTACTCACCCTACGAGCAGTACTTC
NA,TRBV7-6,NA,TRBJ1-2,CASSRQSWGRVGGYTF,TGTGCCAGCAGCCGACAATCTTGGGGGCGCGTAGGAGGCTACACCTTC
NA,TRBV7-8,once,TRBJ1-1,CASSTTGLNTEAFF,TGTGCCAGCAGCACCACAGGGCTGAACACTGAAGCTTTCTTT
NA,TRBV5-1,NA,TRBJ1-2,CASSEVSGGLNYGYTF,TGCGCCAGCTCGGAGGTGTCGGGGGGCCTGAACTATGGCTACACCTTC
NA,TRBV6-1,NA,TRBJ1-4,CASSAIGGTNEKLFF,TGTGCCAGCAGTGCCATCGGGGGAACTAATGAAAAACTGTTTTTT
NA,TRBV30,NA,TRBJ1-3,CAWSVGHLSGNTIYF,TGTGCCTGGAGTGTAGGACACCTCTCTGGAAACACCATATATTTT
NA,TRBV30,NA,TRBJ2-7,CAWSVHGSYEQYF,TGTGCCTGGAGTGTACACGGTTCCTACGAGCAGTACTTC
TRBD1,TRBV7-2,NA,TRBJ1-5,CASSPRRTGNRNQPQHF,TGTGCCAGCAGCCCCCGTCGGACAGGGAATCGCAATCAGCCCCAGCATTTT
TRBD2,TRBV7-2,few,TRBJ2-1,CASSLAGSGSLNEQFF,TGTGCCAGCAGCTTAGCTGGGAGCGGGAGTCTGAATGAGCAGTTCTTC